Listed here are 22 T cell receptor beta chains from one sample, sequenced in a study of early T cells in non-severe SARS-CoV-2 infection. Via MiXCR, TCRdb re-called the 5' RACE reads, giving one row per CDR3 protein. The repertoire holds about 77,000 distinct CDR3 sequences, with over 9% as singletons. Sequenced material: whole blood. All receptors derive from an adult who was a healthcare worker with PCR-confirmed SARS-CoV-2 infection or an uninfected control (not recorded which).

This clonotype was seen many times. V is TRBV28 and J is TRBJ1-5; possibly TRBD1 for D (6 bases). The CDR3 contains 14 residues. V was pared by 3 bases and J by 9 bases, with 15 bases between. The germline CDR1 and CDR2 sequences are MDHEN and SYDVKM. CDR3 DNA: TGTGCCAGCAGTTTCCAGCAGGGGCGGGGGCCCCAGCATTTT. It is translated as CASSFQQGRGPQHF.

This clonotype was recorded many times. This chain links TRBV5-1 with TRBJ2-3, with 7 nucleotides matching TRBD2. The CDR3 has 15 residues. Germline values: CDR1 SGHRS, CDR2 YFSETQ. V was pared by 3 bases and J by 5 bases, with 9 bases of the junction left unmatched. CDR3 in amino acids: CASSWAGARGDTQYF. The CDR3 DNA reads as TGCGCCAGCAGCTGGGCGGGAGCCCGCGGAGATACGCAGTATTTT.

This clonotype was detected only a few times. The rearrangement joins TRBV3-1 to TRBJ1-1; TRBD1 agrees at 8 bases. With V trimmed by 3 bases and J by 8 bases, 11 bases remained unmatched. CDR1 and CDR2 (germline): LGHDT, YNNKEL (reference sequence). The CDR3 totals 15 residues. CDR3 residues: CASSQRTGNLEEAFF. Here the CDR3 DNA reads TGTGCCAGCAGCCAGAGGACAGGGAATCTCGAAGAAGCTTTCTTT.

The gene calls are TRBV20-1 and TRBJ2-7, with D tentatively TRBD1 (5 bases). The CDR3 has 14 residues. Germline V gene sequence: CDR1 DFQATT, CDR2 SNEGSKA (reference sequence). Deletions cut 7 bases from V and 4 bases from J, with 20 bases between. The CDR3 is CSVSTGRVGYEQYF. The CDR3 DNA follows: TGCAGTGTCTCTACCGGCAGGGTGGGGTACGAGCAGTACTTC.

This clonotype was counted ten times or more. This chain links TRBV11-3 with TRBJ2-3; D is ambiguous. Per the germline V gene, CDR1 is SGHNT and CDR2 is YENEEA. The CDR3 contains 12 residues. V dropped 5 bases and J dropped 2 bases, with 5 bases sitting between them. Written as DNA, the CDR3 is TGTGCCAGCAGCCTCCACACAGATACGCAGTATTTT. Amino acids: CASSLHTDTQYF.

This clonotype was found a few times. This rearrangement joins TRBV7-9 to TRBJ2-5; the D gene is possibly TRBD1 (6 bases). Per the germline V gene, CDR1 is SEHNR and CDR2 is FQNEAQ (reference sequence). Trimming stripped 5 bases from V and 1 base from J, with 11 bases between. The CDR3 totals 14 residues. In nucleotides, the CDR3 is TGTGCCAGCAGCCGAGGGACACTCCAAGAGACCCAGTACTTC. Translating gives CASSRGTLQETQYF.

This clonotype was detected only a few times. The CDR3 nucleotides read TGTGCCATCAGTGGTCCTCCGGGGGGGACGAACACTGAAGCTTTCTTT. This sequence encodes CAISGPPGGTNTEAFF. The chain employs TRBV10-3 and TRBJ1-1; D possibly corresponds to TRBD1 (5 bases). Germline CDR1 is ENHRY and CDR2 is SYGVKD. The CDR3 totals 16 residues. V was pared by 4 bases and J by 1 base, with 16 bases between.

This clonotype was recorded at least ten times. The J gene is TRBJ1-1, the V gene TRBV5-1; D is uncertain. Looked up from germline, CDR1 is SGHRS and CDR2 is YFSETQ. Trimming took 2 bases from V and 1 from J, leaving 6 bases between them. The CDR3 covers 13 residues. In DNA, the CDR3 is TGCGCCAGCAGCTTTCAGGAGAACACTGAAGCTTTCTTT. Translating gives CASSFQENTEAFF.

In its sample, this clonotype was seen many times. The rearrangement joins TRBV7-9 to TRBJ2-7; TRBD1 agrees at 7 bases. The V gene end was trimmed by 4 bases and the J gene end by 2 bases; junction bases not matched to a gene: 5. This CDR3 is 14 amino acids long. Germline assignment: CDR1 SEHNR and CDR2 FQNEAQ (reference sequence). The CDR3 sequence: CASSSSGTAYEQYF. CDR3 nucleotide sequence: TGTGCCAGCAGCTCCTCCGGGACAGCCTACGAGCAGTACTTC. Filled out from reference TRBV7-9 and TRBJ2-7, the complete variable domain reads DTGVSQNPRHKITKRGQNVTFRCDPISEHNRLYWYRQTLGQGPEFLTYFQNEAQLEKSRLLSDRFSAERPKGSFSTLEIQRTEQGDSAMYLCASSSSGTAYEQYFGPGTRLTVT.

The sample holds many counts of this clonotype. V is TRBV24-1 and J is TRBJ2-1; TRBD1 might be the D (6 bases). The germline V and J ends were trimmed by 5 bases and 8 bases, with 12 bases remaining between them. The CDR3 is made up of 13 amino acids. The germline V gene has CDR1 KGHDR and CDR2 SFDVKD. This CDR3 reads CATSANSGDEQFF. Here the CDR3 DNA reads TGTGCCACCAGTGCGAATTCAGGGGATGAGCAGTTCTTC.

This clonotype was detected ten times or more. The chain links TRBV24-1 to TRBJ2-7; perhaps TRBD1 as D (6 bases). Germline V lookup: CDR1 KGHDR, CDR2 SFDVKD. Trimming took off 4 bases at V and 0 bases at J, with 9 bases between the two ends. The CDR3 covers 14 residues. The CDR3 loop reads CATSETGSSYEQYF. The CDR3 nucleotides read TGTGCCACCAGTGAAACAGGGAGCTCCTACGAGCAGTACTTC.

This clonotype was recorded a few times. J is TRBJ2-2 and V is TRBV7-3; TRBD1 might be the D (6 bases). V lost 4 bases and J lost 3, with 9 bases in between. This CDR3 comprises 14 residues. Germline values: CDR1 SGHTA, CDR2 FQGTGA. CDR3 coding DNA: TGTGCCAGCAGCTCATCAGGGGACACCGGGGAGCTGTTTTTT. Translating gives CASSSSGDTGELFF.

Regarding this clonotype: A much larger clone lies a single base off, so this may be a read error. V usage is TRBV7-9 and J usage is TRBJ2-2; D gene ambiguous. V lost 3 bases and J 3 bases, leaving 2 bases between the germline ends. CDR1 and CDR2 (germline): SEHNR, FQNEAQ (reference sequence). The CDR3 spans 12 residues. CDR3 coding DNA: TGTGCCAGCAGCTTTGACACCGGGGAGCTGTTTTTT. It yields the protein CASSFDTGELFF.

At least ten counts were recorded for this clonotype. The chain carries TRBV5-1 and TRBJ2-5, with a tentative D call TRBD2 (5 bases). The V end was cut by 4 bases, the J end by 4 bases, with 14 bases between. The CDR3 contains 14 residues. Germline lookup yields CDR1 SGHRS and CDR2 YFSETQ. In DNA form, the CDR3 reads TGCGCCAGCAGCCTCCGGGGAGACGGAGAGACCCAGTACTTC. Translated: CASSLRGDGETQYF.

Concerning this clonotype: Since a much larger clone is just one base distant, this may be a read error. This sequence joins TRBV27 and TRBJ2-3; D remains ambiguous. The CDR3 contains 15 residues. Germline-derived CDR1 and CDR2 are MNHEY and SMNVEV (reference sequence). Trimming took 2 bases from V and 5 from J, leaving 14 bases between them. The CDR3 reads CASSLAAGMVDTQYF. In nucleotides, the CDR3 is TGTGCCAGCAGTTTAGCGGCCGGAATGGTAGATACGCAGTATTTT.

This clonotype was recorded at least ten times. V and J are TRBV20-1 and TRBJ2-4; 8 bases are shared with TRBD1. This CDR3 comprises 20 residues. Germline trimming cut 0 bases from V and 0 bases from J; bases unmatched to any gene: 16. Germline CDR1 and CDR2: DFQATT and SNEGSKA (reference sequence). This CDR3 is CSARDHVQGETFLAKNIQYF. CDR3 bases: TGCAGTGCTAGAGATCACGTACAGGGGGAGACTTTCCTAGCCAAAAACATTCAGTACTTC.

Note on this clonotype: A much larger clone is a single base away; this may be a read error. The rearrangement uses TRBV6-4 and TRBJ2-2; perhaps TRBD1 as D (5 bases). V was shortened by 2 bases and J by 9 bases, with 13 bases between the two germline ends. The germline V gene has CDR1 MRHNA and CDR2 SNTAGT. This CDR3 is built from 14 residues. CDR3: CASSDMPGPRELFF. In nucleotides, the CDR3 is TGTGCCAGCAGTGACATGCCAGGGCCCCGGGAGCTGTTTTTT.

This clonotype appeared many times. The CDR3 protein is CASAQQPHVTDTQYF. CDR3 DNA: TGTGCCAGCGCTCAACAACCTCACGTCACAGATACGCAGTATTTT. The rearrangement uses TRBV19 and TRBJ2-3; D is undetermined. The CDR3 extends over 15 amino acids. CDR1 and CDR2 from the germline V gene are LNHDA and SQIVND (reference sequence). Trimming pared 9 bases from V and 2 bases from J, leaving 18 bases between.

This clonotype was counted at least ten times. The chain links TRBV5-1 to TRBJ2-5; 10 bases match TRBD2. CDR1 and CDR2 from the germline V gene are SGHRS and YFSETQ. V gave up 1 base and J gave up 5 bases; unmatched junction bases: 2. CDR3 size: 14 residues. In nucleotides, the CDR3 is TGCGCCAGCAGCTTGCGAGCGGGAGGGGAGACCCAGTACTTC. Its translation: CASSLRAGGETQYF.

This clonotype has ten or more counts. The chain uses TRBV11-2 and TRBJ2-4, with D possibly being TRBD1 (6 bases). Germline CDR1 is SGHAT and CDR2 is FQNNGV. The CDR3 extends over 16 amino acids. Trimming took off 7 bases at V and 0 bases at J, with 16 bases between the two ends. The CDR3 here is CASNGGQILAKNIQYF. The CDR3 region has the DNA TGTGCCAGCAACGGAGGACAGATCCTAGCCAAAAACATTCAGTACTTC.

This clonotype occurred a few times. J is TRBJ1-6 and V is TRBV20-1; TRBD1 is a possible D gene (5 bases). CDR1 is DFQATT and CDR2 is SNEGSKA in the germline V gene (reference sequence). The CDR3 is 13 residues long. V lost 4 bases and J lost 8, with 12 bases in between. CDR3 region: CSATLLRDSPLHF. In nucleotides, the CDR3 is TGCAGTGCTACTCTCCTCAGGGATTCACCCCTCCACTTT.

This clonotype has a count of ten or more. This chain joins TRBV7-3 and TRBJ2-5; 11 bases fit TRBD2. V lost 5 bases and J lost 2; bases outside the gene matches: 1. Germline CDR1 and CDR2: SGHTA and FQGTGA. The CDR3 runs 14 residues. CDR3 DNA: TGTGCCAGCAGCCGACTAGCGGGGCAAGAGACCCAGTACTTC. It encodes CASSRLAGQETQYF.